This TCR beta chain originates from a study of cytomegalovirus exposure and HLA in healthy donors. General observations from the study: The number of N-insertions in an Asian-associated ancestry cluster was reportedly below the approximately 700-donor mean in a later analysis.

Points on this clone: The antigen remains undetermined.

CDR3 length equals 17 residues. The germline V gene encodes CDR1 SGDLS and CDR2 YYNGEE. V shed 3 bases, J shed 5 bases, and the junction held 14 bases outside the gene matches. The study ran its PCR with 60 Vbeta and 13 Jbeta primers. Assay used: immunoSEQ multiplex PCR; TCRdb lists only in-frame clones, some missing. The sample shows tens of thousands of clones, roughly 77% of them seen only once. The sequencing input was PBMCs. V usage is TRBV9 and J usage is TRBJ1-1; 9 nucleotides match TRBD1. The sequence came from a woman aged 25 to 39 in good health and CMV-seronegative. The CDR3 reads CASSGRSRTGDRTEAFF. As DNA, the CDR3 is TGTGCCAGCAGCGGGCGTTCCAGGACAGGGGATAGGACTGAAGCTTTCTTT.